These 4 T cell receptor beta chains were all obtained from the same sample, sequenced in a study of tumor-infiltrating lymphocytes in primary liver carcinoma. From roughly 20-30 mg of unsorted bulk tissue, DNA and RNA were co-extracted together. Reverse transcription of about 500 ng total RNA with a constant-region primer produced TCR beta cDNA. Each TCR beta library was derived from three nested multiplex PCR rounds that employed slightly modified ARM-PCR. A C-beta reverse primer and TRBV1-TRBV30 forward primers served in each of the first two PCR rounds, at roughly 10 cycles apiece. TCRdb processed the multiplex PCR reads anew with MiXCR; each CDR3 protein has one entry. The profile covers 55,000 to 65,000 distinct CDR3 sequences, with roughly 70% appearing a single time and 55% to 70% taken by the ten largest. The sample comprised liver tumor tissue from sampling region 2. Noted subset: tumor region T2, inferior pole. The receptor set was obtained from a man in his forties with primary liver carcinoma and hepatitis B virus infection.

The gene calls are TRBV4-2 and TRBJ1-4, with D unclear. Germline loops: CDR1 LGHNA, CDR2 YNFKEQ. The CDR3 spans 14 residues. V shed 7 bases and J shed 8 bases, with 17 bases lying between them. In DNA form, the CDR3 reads TGTGCCAGCACCCCTGGCAGGACGCAGGAAAAACTGTTTTTT. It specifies CASTPGRTQEKLFF.

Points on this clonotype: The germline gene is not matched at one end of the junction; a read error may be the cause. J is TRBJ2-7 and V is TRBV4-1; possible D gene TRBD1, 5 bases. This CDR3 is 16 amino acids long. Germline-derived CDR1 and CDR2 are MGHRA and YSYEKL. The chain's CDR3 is CASSQDRTGATLEHCF. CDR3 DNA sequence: TGCGCCAGCAGCCAAGATCGAACAGGTGCCACCCTCGAGCATTGCTTC.

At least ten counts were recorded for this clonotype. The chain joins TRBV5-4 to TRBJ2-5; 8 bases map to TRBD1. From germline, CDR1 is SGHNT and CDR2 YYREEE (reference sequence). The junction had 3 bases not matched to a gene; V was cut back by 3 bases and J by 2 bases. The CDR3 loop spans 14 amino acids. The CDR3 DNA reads TGTGCCAGCAGCTCAGACAGGGGTCAAGAGACCCAGTACTTC. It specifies CASSSDRGQETQYF.

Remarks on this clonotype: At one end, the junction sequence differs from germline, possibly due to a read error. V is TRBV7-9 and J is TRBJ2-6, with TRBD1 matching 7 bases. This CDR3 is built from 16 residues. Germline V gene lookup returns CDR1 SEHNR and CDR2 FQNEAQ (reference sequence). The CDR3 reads CASSLPYRGGANFLTF. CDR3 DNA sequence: TGTGCCAGCAGCCTACCGTACAGGGGTGGGGCCAACTTCCTGACTTTC.